This TCR beta chain came from a study of T cell responses to AZD1222 COVID-19 vaccine (dated by TCRdb to about 2021). Context from the whole study: A total of more than 230 trial participants underwent TCR sequencing, of whom some 210 received two doses of AZD1222 and some 25 received two doses of the MenACWY control vaccine. Trial participants were enrolled by age into subgroups of 18-55, 56-69 and 70-plus years, and approximately 150, 30 and 60 TCR-sequenced participants, respectively, were included in these subgroups.

What the research found in general, with its limitations: Because no samples from the day 14 peak response were available, repertoires could be characterized only after the peak T cell response. Only 5 to 7 AZD1222 recipients were SARS-CoV-2 seropositive at baseline, limiting conclusions about previously exposed vaccinees. Most participants were white British and females outnumbered males, and the authors suggested that clonal diversity may have been underestimated. Reportedly, almost half of the unique spike-specific TCRs recognized epitopes lying outside the regions that are mutated in the B.1.351 and B.1.1.7 variants. Spike-specific TCR breadth and depth rose significantly after two AZD1222 doses compared with day 0 and with MenACWY recipients. In the small 56-69-year group, the increase in depth fell short of significance, most likely because of low power. The whole spike protein was spanned by vaccine-associated CD4 TCRs, and dominant responses were seen in regions 160-218 and 743-854.

For this clone: The specificity of this receptor is unknown. Base qualities are missing; no much larger clone stands one base away.

The CDR3 regions of human TCRbeta chains were analyzed by immunosequencing. As for the original processing: Repertoire TCRs were checked for matches against a reference library of SARS-CoV-2-specific TCRs that had been generated using the MIRA antigen-specificity platform. Breadth meant the fraction of unique TCRs that were SARS-CoV-2-associated, whereas depth meant the fraction of total T cells that were SARS-CoV-2-associated. Using the MIRA data, each spike-specific TCR was mapped to the spike region that the TCR reacts to and placed in a CD4 or CD8 class. Log10-transformed breadth and depth values were compared by one-way ANOVA with Sidak's multiple comparisons tests. Entries here come from immuneACCESS through TCRdb and include only in-frame sequences with V and J called. Some clones fail to appear in such tables; in the studies checked, an unresolved V gene covers under half of the shortfall, and the cause of the remainder is unknown. The V and J calls and clone size are taken from that table; D and trimming were inferred from the DNA. The sample yields over 85,000 clones; roughly 92% were counted once. 2% to 3% of the sample goes to the ten largest clones.

The time point tag for this specimen amounts to: about 28 days (+/-7) after the second vaccine dose. AZD1222 recipients with second doses at about 4 weeks or about 12 weeks were pooled, because spike-specific TCR depth and breadth did not differ between schedules. Vaccinee samples came from UK trials COV001 and COV002, including a single-blind randomized controlled phase 2/3 trial of AZD1222 (ChAdOx1 nCoV-19) in healthy adults. For TCRbeta chain sequencing, PBMC samples from trial participants were taken at day 0 and at day 28 after the second dose. Sequencing was performed on peripheral blood, taken 28 days after the second AZD1222 dose. This TCR was recovered from an adult who received the AZD1222 COVID-19 vaccine.

CDR3 sequence: CASSQVGITDTQYF. In nucleotide form, the sequence is TGTGCCAGCAGCCAAGTGGGCATCACAGATACGCAGTATTTT. The chain employs TRBV3-1 (or the pseudogene TRBV3-2) and TRBJ2-3; no D gene call is confident. V and J are truncated by 1 base and 2 bases respectively, leaving an intervening sequence of 7 bases. Counted from cysteine to phenylalanine, this CDR3 has 14 amino acids. Kept here is only the CDR3 DNA, which spans 42 bases and is read in frame from base 1. The germline V gene (reference sequence) supplies CDR1 LGHDT and CDR2 YNNKEL.